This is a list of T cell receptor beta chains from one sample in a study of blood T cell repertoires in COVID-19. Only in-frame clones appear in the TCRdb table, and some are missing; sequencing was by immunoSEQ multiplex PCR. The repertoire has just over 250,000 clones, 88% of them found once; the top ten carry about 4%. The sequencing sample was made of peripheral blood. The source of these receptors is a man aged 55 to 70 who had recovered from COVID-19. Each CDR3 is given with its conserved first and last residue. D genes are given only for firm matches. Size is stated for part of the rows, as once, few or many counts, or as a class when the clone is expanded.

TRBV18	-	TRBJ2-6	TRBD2	TGTGCCAGCTCACCCGCAGGGACTAGCGCGCACCCTTTAAGCTCTGGGGCCAACGTCCTGACTTTC	CASSPAGTSAHPLSSGANVLTF
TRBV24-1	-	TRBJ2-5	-	TGTGCCACCAGTGAAACAGGATTAGAGACCCAGTACTTC	CATSETGLETQYF
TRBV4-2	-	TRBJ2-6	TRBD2	TGTGCCAGCAGCCAAGAAAGGACTAGCGGGGGCTCTGGGGCCAACGTCCTGACTTTC	CASSQERTSGGSGANVLTF
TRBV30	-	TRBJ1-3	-	TGTGCCTGGAGCTCCGGGACATTAGGATCTGGAAACACCATATATTTT	CAWSSGTLGSGNTIYF
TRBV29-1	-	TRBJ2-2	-	TGCAGCGTTGTGAGAGGAGGCACCGGGGAGCTGTTTTTT	CSVVRGGTGELFF
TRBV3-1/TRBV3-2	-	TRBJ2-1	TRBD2	TGTGCCAGCAGCCAACCTGGGACTAGCGGGGGGGCGTTTGGTGAGCAGTTCTTC	CASSQPGTSGGAFGEQFF
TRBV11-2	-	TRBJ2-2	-	TGTGCCAGTATACAGGGATCGAACACCGGGGAGCTGTTTTTT	CASIQGSNTGELFF
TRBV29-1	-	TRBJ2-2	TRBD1	TGCAGCGCCGGCAGTCGGACAGGGGGGCCTAACACCGGGGAGCTGTTTTTT	CSAGSRTGGPNTGELFF
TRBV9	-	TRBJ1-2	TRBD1	TGTGCCAGCAGTCCGGGACAGAGGAACTATGGCTACACCTTC	CASSPGQRNYGYTF
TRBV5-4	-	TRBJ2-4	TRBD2	TGTGCCAGCAGCGGAGGGACTATAGCCAAAAACATTCAGTACTTC	CASSGGTIAKNIQYF
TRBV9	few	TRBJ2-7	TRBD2	TGTGCCAGCAGCTCCGCGGGGGGGTCAAACGAGCAGTACTTC	CASSSAGGSNEQYF
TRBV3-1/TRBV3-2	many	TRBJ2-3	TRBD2	TGTGCCAGCAGCCGGGGCCGTATAGCCGGGGGGGATACGCAGTATTTT	CASSRGRIAGGDTQYF
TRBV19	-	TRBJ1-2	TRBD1	TGTGCCAGTAGTAGGGGACAGGGTGCCGGAGCTAACTATGGCTACACCTTC	CASSRGQGAGANYGYTF
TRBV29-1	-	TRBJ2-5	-	TGCAGCGTTGGGGCTTCCCAAGAGACCCAGTACTTC	CSVGASQETQYF
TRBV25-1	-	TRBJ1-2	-	TGTGCCAGCACGGGAGCTGAACTTAACTATGGCTACACCTTC	CASTGAELNYGYTF
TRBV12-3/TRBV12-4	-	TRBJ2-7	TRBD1	TGTGCCAGCAGCCCAGACAGGGGCTACGAGCAGTACTTC	CASSPDRGYEQYF
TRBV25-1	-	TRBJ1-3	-	TGTGCCAGCCGACAGGTGAGCTCTGGAAACACCATATATTTT	CASRQVSSGNTIYF
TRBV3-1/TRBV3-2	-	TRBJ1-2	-	TGTGCCAGCAGCCCTTATTCCACAGGCCGAGACTATGGCTACACCTTC	CASSPYSTGRDYGYTF
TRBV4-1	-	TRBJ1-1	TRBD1	TGCGCCAGCAGTCATCAGGGGGCAGGAACTGAAGCTTTCTTT	CASSHQGAGTEAFF
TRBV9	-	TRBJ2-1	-	TGTGCCAGCACCACCTCGGGAACAGTTGATGAGCAGTTCTTC	CASTTSGTVDEQFF
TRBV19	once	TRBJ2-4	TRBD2	TGTGCCACTGAGGGACTAGCGGGTGGAAACATTCAGTACTTC	CATEGLAGGNIQYF
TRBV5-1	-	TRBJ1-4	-	TGCGCCAGCAGCGTTGACAGGCGGCCTACTGAAAAACTGTTTTTT	CASSVDRRPTEKLFF
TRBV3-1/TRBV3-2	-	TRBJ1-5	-	TGTGCCAGCAGCCAAGCAGGGCCTGGTCAGCCCCAGCATTTT	CASSQAGPGQPQHF